Sequencing of this T cell receptor beta chain was carried out in a study of blood T cell repertoires in COVID-19. Across the whole study: The United States, Italy and Spain provided the acute and convalescent COVID-19 samples. From T cells, B-cell-depleted T cells, or PBMCs came the material, which was cDNA or gDNA.

Authors' methods: Estimates of nucleated cell counts were drawn from the amplification of reference gene primers. Sequencing used immunoSEQ multiplex PCR; TCRdb keeps in-frame clones, though not all of them. For V, J and clone size, that table is used; D and trimming come from the DNA. Among 110,000 to 150,000 clones listed, 85% to 90% were seen once. Germline CDR1 MNHEY, CDR2 SMNVEV (reference sequence). V lost 5 bases, J lost 4 bases, and 6 bases stayed unmatched. CDR3 length: 15 amino acids. The chain has TRBV27 and TRBJ1-4; 8 nucleotides line up with TRBD1. Sequencing input: peripheral blood. The TCR originated in a human donor in a cohort sampled during active COVID-19. The CDR3 DNA follows: TGTGCCAGCAGTGCTAGACAGGGGAGTAATGAAAAACTGTTTTTT. This encodes CASSARQGSNEKLFF.